The entry below describes one T cell receptor beta chain. CDR1 is MNHEY and CDR2 is SVGEGT in the germline V gene. The CDR3 spans 15 residues. Trimming pared 0 bases from V and 8 bases from J, leaving 16 bases between. The sample belongs to a study of blood T cell repertoires in COVID-19. Turning to the study itself: Material from acute and convalescent COVID-19 was sourced from the United States, Italy and Spain. PBMCs, B-cell-depleted T cells, or T cells provided the cDNA or gDNA that made up the material.

The method was immunoSEQ multiplex PCR; TCRdb's version includes in-frame clones alone and lacks a portion of them. The sample lists 390,000 or so clones, about 90% occurring once. This rearrangement joins TRBV6-2 or TRBV6-3 to TRBJ1-2; a possible D gene is TRBD1 (5 bases). The sample taken for sequencing was peripheral blood. This receptor was taken from a woman aged 25 to 39 with COVID-19, enrolled during active disease. The DNA of the CDR3 is TGTGCCAGCAGTTACTCGATAACTAGCAGGGAAGGCTACACCTTC. It yields the protein CASSYSITSREGYTF.